This T cell receptor beta chain was captured by sequencing in a study of blood T cell repertoires in COVID-19. At the level of the study: Samples taken during acute and convalescent COVID-19 were collected in the United States, Italy and Spain. PBMCs, B-cell-depleted T cells, or T cells provided the cDNA or gDNA that made up the material.

Per the germline V gene, CDR1 is MNHEY and CDR2 is SMNVEV (reference sequence). There are 15 residues in the CDR3. The trim removed 1 base at V and 0 bases at J, leaving 3 bases unmatched. As handled by the study authors: Using reference gene primer amplification, nucleated cell counts were estimated. The table came from immunoSEQ multiplex PCR; TCRdb's copy has only in-frame clones and leaves some out. D and trimming come from the DNA, and the V and J calls and clone size come from that table. The data show 200,000 to 250,000 clones, 85% to 90% seen once. This clonotype was sampled from a man aged 45-65 years with acute or convalescent COVID-19. Sequencing input: peripheral blood. V and J are TRBV27 and TRBJ2-7; 7 bases match TRBD1. For the CDR3, the DNA is TGTGCCAGCAGTTTATTGGGACAGATCTCCTACGAGCAGTACTTC. This codes for CASSLLGQISYEQYF.